The 15 T cell receptor beta chains presented below share a single source sample, sequenced in a study of T cell repertoires in cytomegalovirus infection. TCRdb itself ran the reads through MiXCR, one entry per CDR3 protein. The sample consists of tens of thousands of distinct CDR3 sequences, about 50% of them appearing once. These TCRs' antigens remain unknown. The material sequenced was CD8+ T cells from cultured PBMCs, taken from culture after CMV antigen stimulation. Receptor source: a human donor in good health (CMV status not recorded). Some clones in this sample may be carry-over from other donors' samples.

This chain uses TRBV2 with TRBJ1-1; D not resolved. Trimming removed 2 bases at V and 9 bases at J, with 7 bases between. Per the germline V gene, CDR1 is SNHLY and CDR2 is FYNNEI. The CDR3 is made up of 11 amino acids. The CDR3 DNA follows: TGTGCCAGCAGTGAATGGACGCAAGCTTTCTTT. Translation gives CASSEWTQAFF.

This chain joins TRBV27 and TRBJ2-4; 7 bases line up with TRBD1. V shed 6 bases and J 0 bases; nucleotides not matched to a gene: 14. Germline V CDR1 and CDR2: MNHEY, SMNVEV (reference sequence). The CDR3 loop spans 18 amino acids. CDR3 DNA: TGTGCCAGCAGACCAATCACCGGGACAGAGCTAGCCAAAAACATTCAGTACTTC. This gives the protein CASRPITGTELAKNIQYF.

The chain is built from TRBV28 and TRBJ2-1; 8 bases are shared with TRBD2. The length of the CDR3 is 18 residues. Germline V gives CDR1 MDHEN, CDR2 SYDVKM. The V segment lost 2 bases and the J segment 1 base; nucleotides outside the gene matches: 10. Written as DNA, the CDR3 is TGTGCCAGCAGTTTAGTTACGGCGGGAGGTAGGTCCTACAATGAGCAGTTCTTC. Amino acid sequence: CASSLVTAGGRSYNEQFF.

The chain couples TRBV7-3 to TRBJ2-1; 8 bases agree with TRBD2. V trimming: 6 bases; J trimming: 7 bases; junction bases outside the gene matches: 11. The CDR3 runs 15 residues. Germline V gives CDR1 SGHTA, CDR2 FQGTGA. The CDR3 reads CASSSSGSDGNEQFF. The CDR3, as DNA: TGTGCCAGCAGTTCGAGCGGGAGCGACGGTAATGAGCAGTTCTTC.

The rearrangement links TRBV6-1 to TRBJ1-5; D is undetermined. Germline CDR1 is MNHNS and CDR2 is SASEGT. Trimming shortened V by 4 bases and J by 8 bases, and 12 bases separated the two germline ends. The CDR3 totals 13 residues. The CDR3 bases are TGTGCCAGCAGTGCCGTGACCTGGGAGCCCCAGCATTTT. Its translation is CASSAVTWEPQHF.

The gene calls are TRBV7-3 and TRBJ1-1; D unclear. Trimming removed 5 bases from V and 1 base from J, with 8 bases in between. In germline, CDR1 is SGHTA, CDR2 FQGTGA. There are 13 residues in the CDR3. Here the CDR3 reads CASSVGPNTEAFF. For the CDR3, the DNA is TGTGCCAGCAGCGTTGGACCGAACACTGAAGCTTTCTTT.

The chain joins TRBV5-4 to TRBJ2-1; D is perhaps TRBD1 or TRBD2 (5 bases each). V was clipped by 0 bases and J by 8 bases, with 9 bases between them. The germline V gene has CDR1 SGHNT and CDR2 YYREEE (reference sequence). CDR3 length equals 13 residues. CDR3 sequence: CASSLAVGDEQFF. CDR3 nucleotides: TGTGCCAGCAGCTTGGCCGTGGGGGATGAGCAGTTCTTC.

V is TRBV5-6 and J is TRBJ1-2; D is unresolved. CDR1 and CDR2 (germline): SGHDT, YYEEEE. Trimming took off 3 bases at V and 3 bases at J, with 12 bases between the two ends. The CDR3 loop spans 14 amino acids. DNA for the CDR3: TGTGCCAGCAGCTGGACTTCGTCCCACTATGGCTACACCTTC. Its translation is CASSWTSSHYGYTF.

The V call is TRBV20-1, the J call TRBJ2-3; the match to TRBD2 covers 7 bases. Germline-derived CDR1 and CDR2 are DFQATT and SNEGSKA (reference sequence). V gave up 2 bases and J gave up 2 bases; unmatched junction bases: 10. The CDR3 has 16 amino acids. CDR3 sequence: CSARRWERGYTDTQYF. CDR3 coding DNA: TGCAGTGCTAGAAGGTGGGAGCGGGGCTACACAGATACGCAGTATTTT.

In its sample, this clonotype was seen once. The chain is built from TRBV7-8 and TRBJ1-4, with 7 bases fitting TRBD1. Germline V gene lookup returns CDR1 SGHVS and CDR2 FQNEAQ. V shed 1 base and J 0 bases; nucleotides not matched to a gene: 8. CDR3 length equals 18 residues. Here the CDR3 DNA reads TGTGCCAGCAGCTTAGTAGCAGGGGGGCCGGCAACTAATGAAAAACTGTTTTTT. As protein: CASSLVAGGPATNEKLFF.

The chain's CDR3 is CASSPLGLAGGTDTQYF. CDR3 bases: TGTGCCAGCAGCCCCCTGGGACTAGCGGGAGGGACAGATACGCAGTATTTT. V usage is TRBV7-3 and J usage is TRBJ2-3, with 16 bases matching TRBD2. V gave up 5 bases and J gave up 3 bases; unmatched junction bases: 5. The CDR3 is made up of 17 amino acids. Germline-derived CDR1 and CDR2 are SGHTA and FQGTGA.

The genes are TRBV10-2 and TRBJ2-1; 10 nucleotides match TRBD1. Losses at the gene ends were 4 bases for V and 6 bases for J; bases not matched to a gene: 3. The germline CDR1 and CDR2 sequences are WSHSY and SAAADI. The CDR3 spans 14 residues. Here the CDR3 reads CASSVGQGVNEQFF. DNA of the CDR3: TGCGCCAGCAGTGTAGGACAGGGGGTCAATGAGCAGTTCTTC.

The chain has TRBV6-6 and TRBJ2-1; no clear D gene. Looked up from germline, CDR1 is MNHNY and CDR2 is SVGAGI (reference sequence). The V end lost 6 bases, the J end lost 7 bases, and 7 bases lay between the germline ends. The CDR3 totals 11 residues. The CDR3 spells CASRSWNEQFF. DNA for the CDR3: TGTGCCAGCAGATCTTGGAATGAGCAGTTCTTC.

Regarding this clonotype: At one end the junction does not follow the germline gene, possibly because of a read error. This sequence joins TRBV7-3 and TRBJ2-3; TRBD2 matches at 8 bases. This CDR3 has 15 amino acids. CDR1 is SGHTA and CDR2 is FQGTGA in the germline V gene. CDR3: CASSLRRGAGDTHYF. CDR3 DNA: TGTGCCAGCAGCTTAAGGCGGGGGGCCGGGGATACGCATTATTTT.

J is TRBJ2-1 and V is TRBV4-1; TRBD2 agrees at 10 bases. Germline V lookup: CDR1 MGHRA, CDR2 YSYEKL. V lost 2 bases to trimming and J lost 9 bases; unmatched junction nucleotides: 7. CDR3 size: 15 residues. CDR3 coding DNA: TGCGCCAGCAGCCAACAGCTAGCGGGAGAGGTTGAGCAGTTCTTC. Translating gives CASSQQLAGEVEQFF.